In its sample, the clone carrying this T cell receptor (beta chain) was seen a few times. Its antigen is as yet unknown. The same CDR3 arises from other DNA sequences in this sample as well. Positive CCR7 selection of CD45RO-negative cells yielded the naive CD8 cells, and terminally differentiated effector memory CD45RA+ cells were excluded. The entry originates in a study of shared clonotypes between healthy human individuals. Study summary: The study used three CD4 naive, three CD4 memory, two CD8 naive and one CD8 memory plate per donor. Findings of the study overall: Although depth was large, rarefaction showed that sequencing of the sorted subsets was incomplete.

Original processing notes: Junction-only sequences without quality scores came from ImmunoSEQ, so filtering differed. The repertoire was sequenced with immunoSEQ multiplex PCR; TCRdb's copy has only in-frame clones and lacks some. The DNA was the basis for D and trimming; V, J and clone size are from that table. The sample has about 2 million clones, approximately 94% seen once; the top ten hold around 1.2%. Trimming shortened V by 2 bases and J by 8 bases, and 9 bases separated the two germline ends. CDR1 is SEHNR and CDR2 is FQNEAQ in the germline V gene (reference sequence). The CDR3 extends over 12 amino acids.

The sequence was obtained from a man younger than 35 in good health. V gene TRBV7-9 combines with J gene TRBJ1-2; D is possibly TRBD1 (6 bases). Sequencing was done on a sample of naive CD8+ T cells sorted from blood. The CDR3 nucleotides are TGTGCCAGCAGCTTATCAGGGGACGGCTACACCTTC. The encoded protein is CASSLSGDGYTF.